This entry is about one T cell receptor (beta chain). Antigen unknown. This sample was included in a study of vaccination effects on CD4 cells after COVID-19. Study overall: Two-dose vaccination with either BNT162b2 or mRNA-1273 was given to the participants.

Within the ViraFEST assay, antigen-specific CD4+ T cells underwent expansion with viral peptide pools prior to sequencing. Upon completion of more than eight days in culture, CD4+ T cells were isolated. Germline V lookup: CDR1 SGHRS, CDR2 YFSETQ. CDR3 size: 15 residues. J gave up 0 bases and V 4 bases, and 5 bases lay outside the gene matches. The repertoire was sequenced with immunoSEQ multiplex PCR; TCRdb's copy has only in-frame clones and lacks some. The sample includes about 8,100 clones, around 74% of them seen just once. The rearrangement joins TRBV5-1 to TRBJ1-2; 8 bases are shared with TRBD1. Sequencing used CD4+ T cells from PBMCs cultured with HCoV-229E spike peptides, obtained before COVID-19 vaccination. The clonotype comes from a human donor who received a COVID-19 vaccine. CDR3 residues: CASSPGTGANYGYTF. The CDR3 DNA reads TGCGCCAGCAGCCCCGGGACAGGTGCTAACTATGGCTACACCTTC.